Included here is one T cell receptor beta chain sequence, with context. This specimen belongs to a study of blood T cell repertoires in COVID-19. The CDR3 extends over 13 amino acids. From germline, CDR1 is MNHEY and CDR2 SVGAGI. V was pared by 10 bases and J by 6 bases, with 19 bases between. The protocol was immunoSEQ multiplex PCR, while the TCRdb copy is restricted to in-frame clones and leaves out a portion. In the table there are fewer than 250,000 clones, around 76% of which are singletons. The gene calls are TRBV6-5 and TRBJ2-7, with D perhaps matching TRBD1 (6 bases). Input material: PBMCs or T cells enriched from blood (not recorded which). This TCR was recovered from a woman aged 45 to 65 with acute COVID-19. CDR3 in amino acids: CATSPGRQAEQYV. The CDR3 DNA is TGTGCCACCTCGCCGGGCCGACAGGCCGAGCAGTACGTC.